One sample yielded the 29 T cell receptor beta chains listed below, sequenced in a study of siplizumab effects on memory and regulatory T cells (dated by TCRdb to 2018 to 2020). Library creation used the immunoSEQ multiplex PCR assay. TCRdb provides this immuneACCESS table in a form limited to in-frame rearrangements. Some clones are lacking; in checked studies, under half of them reflect an unresolved V gene, and why the rest are absent is not known. This sample lists about 87,000 clones; 94% were detected once. Around 0.3% of the sample rests with the top ten. Input material: non-Treg CD4+ T cells sorted from blood. The cell subset or site label of this sample denotes: FACS-sorted unstimulated CD4+ non-regulatory T cells. The origin of the receptors is a human donor in good health.

The genes are TRBV30 and TRBJ1-2; D perhaps matches TRBD1 (5 bases). The ends were cut back, 0 bases at V and 7 bases at J, with 12 bases in the middle. Germline V lookup: CDR1 GTSNPN, CDR2 SVGIG (reference sequence). The CDR3 runs 13 residues. The CDR3 sequence: CAWSVIGALGYTF. CDR3 DNA sequence: TGTGCCTGGAGTGTGATAGGGGCGCTTGGCTACACCTTC.

The sample holds one count of this clone. The V gene is TRBV4-1, the J gene TRBJ1-6, with D hard to call. V was shortened by 1 base and J by 10 bases, with 17 bases between the two germline ends. The V gene's germline CDR1 is MGHRA and CDR2 YSYEKL. The CDR3 has 16 residues. The CDR3 region is CASSQVLGLSGSPLHF. Written as DNA, the CDR3 is TGCGCCAGCAGCCAAGTGCTAGGGCTTTCAGGATCACCCCTCCACTTT.

This sequence joins TRBV7-2 and TRBJ2-7; 9 nucleotides align to TRBD2. Germline CDR1 SGHTA, CDR2 FQGNSA. After removal of 5 bases from V and 0 bases from J, the junction contained 14 bases not matched to a gene. The CDR3 sequence is 18 residues long. The CDR3 loop is CASSQLGAFSGSSYEQYF. The CDR3 region has the DNA TGTGCCAGCAGCCAATTGGGGGCATTTAGCGGGAGCTCCTACGAGCAGTACTTC.

The chain employs TRBV6-5 and TRBJ1-2; D perhaps matches TRBD1 (6 bases). CDR3 length equals 14 residues. Trimming cost V 6 bases and J 8 bases, with 19 bases left between them. Germline-derived CDR1 and CDR2 are MNHEY and SVGAGI. This chain's CDR3 is CASRPDRTPGGYTF. The CDR3 nucleotides are TGTGCCAGCAGGCCAGACAGGACCCCTGGGGGCTACACCTTC.

The CDR3 DNA is TGTGTCTGGAGGCTAGCGTACTTCTCCTACGAGCAGTACTTC. It specifies CVWRLAYFSYEQYF. The V call is TRBV6-4, the J call TRBJ2-7, with D perhaps TRBD2 (6 bases). Germline CDR1 is MRHNA and CDR2 is SNTAGT. This CDR3 spans 14 amino acids.

The chain employs TRBV30 and TRBJ2-7; D uncertain. The CDR3 length is 15 residues. Trimming stripped 5 bases from V and 0 bases from J, with 17 bases between. CDR1 and CDR2 from the germline V gene are GTSNPN and SVGIG (reference sequence). The chain's CDR3 is CAWGPWGRSSYEQYF. As DNA, the CDR3 is TGTGCCTGGGGCCCTTGGGGTAGGTCCTCCTACGAGCAGTACTTC.

The chain employs TRBV6-5 and TRBJ2-1; D is tentatively TRBD1 or TRBD2 (5 bases each). The CDR3 covers 13 residues. In germline, CDR1 is MNHEY, CDR2 SVGAGI. Trimming shortened V by 5 bases and J by 6 bases, and 11 bases separated the two germline ends. CDR3 loop: CASSPGTTNEQFF. The CDR3 DNA is TGTGCCAGCAGTCCGGGGACCACCAATGAGCAGTTCTTC.

V and J are TRBV7-3 and TRBJ2-1; possibly TRBD2 for D (6 bases). Germline V lookup: CDR1 SGHTA, CDR2 FQGTGA. The germline V and J ends were trimmed by 2 bases and 7 bases, with 12 bases remaining between them. The CDR3 consists of 14 residues. The CDR3 nucleotides read TGTGCCAGCAGCTTAGGGGGGAATCGAAATGAGCAGTTCTTC. It translates to CASSLGGNRNEQFF.

The chain combines TRBV11-2 with TRBJ2-3, with 9 bases identical to TRBD2. CDR3 length: 15 amino acids. Germline CDR1 reads SGHAT; CDR2 reads FQNNGV. V lost 1 base, J lost 5 bases, and 4 bases stayed unmatched. CDR3 loop: CASSLASTSGDTQYF. As DNA, the CDR3 is TGTGCCAGCAGCTTAGCCTCGACTAGCGGAGATACGCAGTATTTT.

V gene TRBV10-2 combines with J gene TRBJ1-3, with TRBD1 identical over 7 bases. Germline-derived CDR1 and CDR2 are WSHSY and SAAADI. The CDR3 has 17 residues. Losses at the gene ends were 0 bases for V and 4 bases for J; bases not matched to a gene: 9. CDR3 in DNA: TGCGCCAGCAGTGAGTCGGGATCGACAGGGCTGGGAAACACCATATATTTT. This codes for CASSESGSTGLGNTIYF.

This chain links TRBV10-3 with TRBJ1-3; a possible D gene is TRBD1 (5 bases). The CDR3 sequence is 14 residues long. V lost 11 bases, J lost 0 bases, and 14 bases lay in between. Per germline, CDR1 ENHRY and CDR2 SYGVKD. CDR3 nucleotide sequence: TGTGCCTCTGGGGGTGGGATCTCTGGAAACACCATATATTTT. Translation gives CASGGGISGNTIYF.

Details on this clone: The junction does not match germline at one end; this may be a read error. The chain couples TRBV4-3 to TRBJ2-1; D perhaps matches TRBD2 (5 bases). Germline V lookup: CDR1 LGHNA, CDR2 YSLEER. The CDR3 length is 16 residues. The CDR3 region has the DNA TGCGCCAGCAGCCTGGCGGAGCGGAGCTCCTGCAATGAGCAGTTCTTC. It translates to CASSLAERSSCNEQFF.

The chain is built from TRBV18 and TRBJ2-7, with 7 nucleotides matching TRBD1. V dropped 4 bases and J dropped 0; count of bases not matched to a gene: 3. Germline assignment: CDR1 KGHSH and CDR2 LQKENI. This CDR3 has 14 amino acids. For the CDR3, the DNA is TGTGCCAGCTCACTGGACAGGAACTCCTACGAGCAGTACTTC. Amino acid sequence: CASSLDRNSYEQYF.

The genes are TRBV7-2 and TRBJ2-5; D gene uncertain. There are 11 residues in the CDR3. Trimming left V 5 bases short and J 5 bases short, with 6 bases between. Germline V gene data show CDR1 as SGHTA and CDR2 as FQGNSA. As DNA, the CDR3 is TGTGCCAGCAGCCAGATGGAGACCCAGTACTTC. This sequence encodes CASSQMETQYF.

V usage is TRBV7-9 and J usage is TRBJ1-2, with 8 nucleotides matching TRBD1. CDR1 and CDR2 (germline): SEHNR, FQNEAQ (reference sequence). After removal of 6 bases from V and 4 bases from J, the junction contained 7 bases not matched to a gene. The CDR3 contains 14 residues. DNA of the CDR3: TGTGCCAGCAGACAAATTGACAGGGGCTATGGCTACACCTTC. Its protein product is CASRQIDRGYGYTF.

The chain joins TRBV19 to TRBJ2-3, with D possibly called TRBD1 or TRBD2 (5 bases each). CDR1 is LNHDA, CDR2 SQIVND, per germline (reference sequence). V was clipped by 3 bases and J by 4 bases, with 17 bases between them. The length of the CDR3 is 16 residues. In DNA form, the CDR3 reads TGTGCCAGTAGTATCGGTCTCGGCATGGGGGCAGATACGCAGTATTTT. Amino acid sequence: CASSIGLGMGADTQYF.

The rearrangement joins TRBV13 to TRBJ1-3; D gene ambiguous. The CDR3 runs to 18 residues. The V gene lost 0 bases and the J gene lost 0 bases, with 15 bases spanning the gap. CDR1 and CDR2 (germline): PRHDT, FYEKMQ (reference sequence). The CDR3 loop reads CASSLGPTKSLSGNTIYF. The DNA for the CDR3 is TGTGCCAGCAGCTTAGGCCCGACTAAGTCACTCTCTGGAAACACCATATATTTT.

The rearrangement links TRBV19 to TRBJ1-2; TRBD1 aligns across 8 bases. The germline V gene encodes CDR1 LNHDA and CDR2 SQIVND (reference sequence). This CDR3 is built from 14 residues. The J segment lost 3 bases and the V segment lost 7 bases, leaving 7 bases of the junction unmatched. Here the CDR3 DNA reads TGTGCCAGTACCGGGACAGGAAGAGACTATGGCTACACCTTC. Residues: CASTGTGRDYGYTF.

The chain is built from TRBV6-6 and TRBJ2-5; D not certain. CDR3 length: 14 amino acids. Germline V gene lookup returns CDR1 MNHNY and CDR2 SVGAGI (reference sequence). The V gene lost 3 bases and the J gene lost 1 base, with 9 bases spanning the gap. CDR3 protein: CASSYSLVQETQYF. The DNA of the CDR3 is TGTGCCAGCAGTTATTCCTTGGTCCAAGAGACCCAGTACTTC.

The rearrangement uses TRBV6-4 and TRBJ1-2, with unresolved D. The ends were cut back, 0 bases at V and 4 bases at J, with 6 bases in the middle. CDR1 is MRHNA, CDR2 SNTAGT, per germline. The CDR3 runs 13 residues. CDR3 protein: CASSDSGGYGYTF. The CDR3 nucleotides read TGTGCCAGCAGTGACTCCGGCGGCTATGGCTACACCTTC.

This chain joins TRBV2 and TRBJ1-5, with D uncertain. CDR1 and CDR2 from the germline V gene are SNHLY and FYNNEI. V dropped 3 bases and J dropped 1 base, with 1 base sitting between them. The CDR3 runs to 12 residues. The CDR3 sequence: CASSESNQPQHF. The CDR3 DNA reads as TGTGCCAGCAGTGAGAGCAATCAGCCCCAGCATTTT.

This rearrangement joins TRBV5-4 to TRBJ2-1; D not resolved. The germline V gene has CDR1 SGHNT and CDR2 YYREEE (reference sequence). Trimming left V 1 base short and J 5 bases short, with 4 bases between. This CDR3 has 12 amino acids. CDR3 coding DNA: TGTGCCAGCAGCTTGCTAGACAATGAGCAGTTCTTC. It yields the protein CASSLLDNEQFF.

In nucleotides, the CDR3 is TGTGCCAGCAGCTTGCGCAGCACTGAAGCTTTCTTT. As protein: CASSLRSTEAFF. The chain employs TRBV5-6 and TRBJ1-1; D is ambiguous. The CDR3 has 12 amino acids. Germline CDR1 reads SGHDT; CDR2 reads YYEEEE. V was pared by 1 base and J by 4 bases, with 5 bases between.

J is TRBJ2-5 and V is TRBV5-1; D might be TRBD1 (5 bases). Trimming took off 0 bases at V and 5 bases at J, with 11 bases between the two ends. Germline loops: CDR1 SGHRS, CDR2 YFSETQ. The CDR3 contains 14 residues. The CDR3 reads CASSLEGDGETQYF. The DNA of the CDR3 is TGCGCCAGCAGCTTGGAAGGGGATGGGGAGACCCAGTACTTC.

The chain's CDR3 is CASSPGLAGGSHEQFF. CDR3 nucleotides: TGCGCCAGCAGCCCCGGACTAGCGGGGGGATCACATGAGCAGTTCTTC. The J gene is TRBJ2-1, the V gene TRBV5-1; 14 nucleotides agree with TRBD2. The CDR3 covers 16 residues. The ends lost 4 bases at V and 8 bases at J; junction bases unmatched: 8. The germline V gene has CDR1 SGHRS and CDR2 YFSETQ.

The chain is built from TRBV11-3 and TRBJ2-3; D not certain. This CDR3 spans 15 amino acids. Germline V gene lookup returns CDR1 SGHNT and CDR2 YENEEA. Trimming cost V 4 bases and J 1 base, with 12 bases left between them. The CDR3 region has the DNA TGTGCCAGCAGCTCCGGGTGGAGCGGCACAGATACGCAGTATTTT. This sequence encodes CASSSGWSGTDTQYF.

The chain carries TRBV4-1 and TRBJ1-2; D is perhaps TRBD1 (6 bases). The CDR3 is made up of 15 amino acids. Trimming took off 1 base at V and 5 bases at J, with 14 bases between the two ends. CDR1 and CDR2 from the germline V gene are MGHRA and YSYEKL. CDR3 loop: CASSQGLQGSYGYTF. The CDR3 nucleotides are TGCGCCAGCAGCCAAGGCCTACAGGGATCTTATGGCTACACCTTC.

The chain uses TRBV6-9 and TRBJ1-5; 10 bases fit TRBD1. V gave up 4 bases and J gave up 3 bases; unmatched junction bases: 3. The CDR3 is made up of 15 amino acids. Germline V gives CDR1 MNHGY, CDR2 SVAAGI. Here the CDR3 DNA reads TGTGCCAGCAGTTTAGACAGGGGGCCCAATCAGCCCCAGCATTTT. This encodes CASSLDRGPNQPQHF.

The chain couples TRBV9 to TRBJ2-6; the D is unclear. CDR3 length: 16 residues. Trimming took 1 base from V and 0 from J, leaving 8 bases between them. Germline V CDR1 and CDR2: SGDLS, YYNGEE. CDR3 sequence: CASSVRADSGANVLTF. For the CDR3, the DNA is TGTGCCAGCAGCGTACGGGCAGACTCTGGGGCCAACGTCCTGACTTTC.